Sequencing of this T cell receptor beta chain was carried out in a study of technical replicates of blood from four donors. Measured with immunoSEQ multiplex PCR; TCRdb has only the in-frame clones, and not every one. This table holds around 92,000 clones, 95% found once. CDR1 is LNHDA and CDR2 is SQIVND in the germline V gene (reference sequence). V dropped 3 bases and J dropped 3 bases, with 8 bases sitting between them. This CDR3 region has 13 residues. This clone has only one observation. V gene TRBV19 combines with J gene TRBJ1-2; unclear D gene. Sequencing was done on a sample of T cells isolated from PBMCs. This TCR was recovered from a human donor in good health. The CDR3 loop is CASSISTDYGYTF. CDR3 DNA: TGTGCCAGTAGTATTAGCACCGACTATGGCTACACCTTC.